This entry concerns a single TCR beta chain. Its matching antigen is unknown. The CDR3 is 12 amino acids. Trimming cost V 6 bases and J 5 bases, with 11 bases left between them. Germline V gives CDR1 SQVTM, CDR2 ANQGSEA. Treg sorting used a CD4+CD25+CD127-/low gate. Whole-study results and caveats: Greatest tumor Treg TCR overlap was with tumor naive CD4+ cells. Larger-cohort validation covered only one TCR beta V-J rearrangement. Tumor memory CD4+ T cell TCR gene usage clustered with blood and lymph node memory CD4+ cells and lymph node naive CD4+ cells.

Semi-nested PCR with Nested Universal Primer A followed constant-region reverse priming of full-length variable regions. TCRdb redid the calling of the 5' RACE reads with MiXCR, one entry per CDR3 protein. The data hold about 10,000 distinct CDR3 sequences, with 12% to 15% observed a single time. The source material was Tregs sorted from blood. This sequence was found in a female donor with breast cancer. J is TRBJ1-5 and V is TRBV29-1; TRBD1 is a possible D gene (6 bases). CDR3 sequence (DNA): TGCAGCGTAGGGGCAGGGGATCAGCCCCAGCATTTT. The encoded protein is CSVGAGDQPQHF.